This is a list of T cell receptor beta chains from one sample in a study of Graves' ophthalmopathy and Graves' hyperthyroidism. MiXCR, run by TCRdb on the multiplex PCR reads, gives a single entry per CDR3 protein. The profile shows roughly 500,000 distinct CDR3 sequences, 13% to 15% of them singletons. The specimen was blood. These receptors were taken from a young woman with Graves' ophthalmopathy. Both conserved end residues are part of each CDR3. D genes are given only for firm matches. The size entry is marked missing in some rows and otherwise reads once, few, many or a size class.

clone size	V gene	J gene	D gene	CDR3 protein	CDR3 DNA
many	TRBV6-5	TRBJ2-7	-	CASRRDAPWEQYF	TGTGCCAGCAGAAGGGACGCGCCGTGGGAGCAGTACTTC
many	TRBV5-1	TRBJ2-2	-	CASSKDTTGELFF	TGCGCCAGCAGCAAGGACACCACCGGGGAGCTGTTTTTT
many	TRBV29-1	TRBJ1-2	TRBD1	CSVVKDRGLGYTF	TGCAGCGTTGTAAAGGACAGGGGGCTTGGCTACACCTTC
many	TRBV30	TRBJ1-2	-	CASSRTHYTF	TGTGCCTCATCCCGGACACATTACACCTTC
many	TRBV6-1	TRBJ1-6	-	CASRPGSSSYNSPLHF	TGTGCCAGCAGACCCGGGAGCAGCTCCTATAATTCACCCCTCCACTTT
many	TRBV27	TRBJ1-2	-	CASSLDSRNPGVYGYTF	TGTGCCAGCAGTTTAGACTCCCGAAACCCAGGCGTCTATGGCTACACCTTC
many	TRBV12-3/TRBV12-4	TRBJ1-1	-	CASSLAQGGAPAEAFF	TGTGCCAGCAGTTTAGCACAGGGTGGGGCCCCCGCTGAAGCTTTCTTT
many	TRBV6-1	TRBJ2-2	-	CASSERPASLMAGELFF	TGTGCCAGCAGTGAACGACCAGCTAGCTTGATGGCCGGGGAGCTGTTTTTT
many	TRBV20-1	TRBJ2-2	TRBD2	CSGLAGWGTGELFF	TGCAGTGGCCTAGCGGGATGGGGCACCGGGGAGCTGTTTTTT
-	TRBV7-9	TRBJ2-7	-	CASEEGRDTTYEQYF	TGTGCCAGTGAAGAGGGCCGGGACACCACCTACGAGCAGTACTTC
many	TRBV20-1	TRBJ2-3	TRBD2	CSAHRTSEPQYF	TGCAGTGCTCACAGGACTAGCGAACCGCAGTATTTT
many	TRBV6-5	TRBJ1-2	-	CASSTRQADYGYTF	TGTGCCAGCAGTACCCGACAGGCTGACTATGGCTACACCTTC
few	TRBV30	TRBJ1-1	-	CAWDGANTEAFF	TGTGCCTGGGACGGAGCGAACACTGAAGCTTTCTTT
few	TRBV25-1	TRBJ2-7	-	CASRVGQSYEQYF	TGTGCCAGCAGAGTTGGACAGTCCTACGAGCAGTACTTC
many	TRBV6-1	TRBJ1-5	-	CASRQGRGRPQHF	TGTGCCAGCAGGCAGGGGAGGGGCCGGCCCCAGCATTTT